The 17 T cell receptor beta chains below all came from one sample that was sequenced in a study of blood T cells in healthy people across ages. Combining a sample-barcoded 5' primer with a J-beta primer mix, a second PCR ran for about 7 to 11 cycles. From the 5' RACE reads, TCRdb called clonotypes with MiXCR, one entry per CDR3 protein. The sample consists of about 970,000 distinct CDR3 sequences, 45% to 60% of them appearing once. The sequencing input was blood. The receptors originated from a woman between 55 and 75 years old in good health.

The chain joins TRBV29-1 to TRBJ2-2; D may be TRBD2 (6 bases). This CDR3 is 14 amino acids long. The V gene lost 6 bases and the J gene lost 0 bases, with 11 bases spanning the gap. CDR1 is SQVTM, CDR2 ANQGSEA, per germline. The CDR3 DNA is TGCAGCGTCTGGGGACTCGCGAACACCGGGGAGCTGTTTTTT. This translates into CSVWGLANTGELFF.

Written as DNA, the CDR3 is TGTGCCAGCAGCCCCCGGGACACCGCTAACTATGGCTACACCTTC. This encodes CASSPRDTANYGYTF. V and J are TRBV7-2 and TRBJ1-2, with TRBD1 as a possible D gene (6 bases). This CDR3 comprises 15 residues. Germline V gives CDR1 SGHTA, CDR2 FQGNSA. Trimming left V 5 bases short and J 0 bases short, with 13 bases between. The entire variable domain, with the rest obtained from reference TRBV7-2 and TRBJ1-2, is as follows: GAGVSQSPSNKVTEKGKDVELRCDPISGHTALYWYRQSLGQGLEFLIYFQGNSAPDKSGLPSDRFSAERTGGSVSTLTIQRTQQEDSAVYLCASSPRDTANYGYTFGSGTRLTVV.

Ten or more counts support this clonotype. This chain links TRBV4-3 with TRBJ2-7; a possible D gene is TRBD1 (5 bases). The CDR3 is made up of 16 amino acids. From germline, CDR1 is LGHNA and CDR2 YSLEER. V shed 2 bases and J shed 6 bases, with 20 bases lying between them. This CDR3 is CASSQYPRALTIEQYF. The CDR3 nucleotides read TGCGCCAGCAGCCAATACCCCAGGGCCCTTACGATCGAGCAGTACTTC.

This clonotype was seen a few times. V is TRBV6-1 and J is TRBJ2-7; 10 positions match TRBD2. Germline values: CDR1 MNHNS, CDR2 SASEGT. J was trimmed by 7 bases and V by 5 bases; bases with no gene match: 8. This CDR3 has 14 residues. The CDR3 region is CASSPRTSGNEQYF. The CDR3 bases are TGTGCCAGCAGTCCCCGGACTAGCGGTAATGAGCAGTACTTC.

The V and J genes are TRBV5-6 and TRBJ2-5, with 8 positions matching TRBD1. The CDR3 is 14 residues long. Germline V gene lookup returns CDR1 SGHDT and CDR2 YYEEEE. Unmatched junction bases numbered 9, after V lost 4 bases and J lost 7 bases. This CDR3 reads CASSRDRQGTTQYF. The CDR3 nucleotides are TGTGCCAGCAGCCGCGATCGACAGGGGACGACCCAGTACTTC.

This clonotype was counted once. V gene TRBV5-1 combines with J gene TRBJ1-4; the match to TRBD1 covers 9 bases. The CDR3 sequence is 13 residues long. Trimming removed 6 bases from V and 8 bases from J; junction bases left unmatched: 5. CDR1 is SGHRS and CDR2 is YFSETQ in the germline V gene. The chain's CDR3 is CASTTGGREKLFF. CDR3 sequence (DNA): TGCGCCAGCACGACAGGGGGGCGAGAAAAACTGTTTTTT.

The table lists this clonotype with a few counts. The gene calls are TRBV4-1 and TRBJ2-7; no clear D gene. Germline loops: CDR1 MGHRA, CDR2 YSYEKL. V shed 3 bases and J shed 7 bases, with 13 bases lying between them. The CDR3 spans 13 residues. CDR3 amino acids: CASSHLLVGEQYF. In DNA, the CDR3 is TGCGCCAGCAGCCACCTCCTCGTGGGGGAGCAGTACTTC.

The chain uses TRBV20-1 and TRBJ2-1, with D perhaps assigned TRBD1 or TRBD2 (5 bases each). The CDR3 consists of 12 residues. Germline assignment: CDR1 DFQATT and CDR2 SNEGSKA (reference sequence). Trimming shortened V by 3 bases and J by 5 bases, and 8 bases separated the two germline ends. The CDR3 is CSARVGDNEQFF. CDR3 sequence (DNA): TGCAGTGCTAGGGTGGGGGACAATGAGCAGTTCTTC.

CDR3: CSVVLDRAYEQYF. DNA of the CDR3: TGCAGCGTTGTTCTGGACAGAGCCTACGAGCAGTACTTC. The rearrangement joins TRBV29-1 to TRBJ2-7, with D possibly TRBD1 on 6 matching bases. The CDR3 length is 13 residues. V lost 4 bases and J lost 2, with 12 bases in between. Germline CDR1 reads SQVTM; CDR2 reads ANQGSEA.

This chain connects TRBV15 to TRBJ2-1; D not resolved. Germline V gene sequence: CDR1 LNHNV, CDR2 YYDKDF (reference sequence). V was shortened by 0 bases and J by 11 bases, with 8 bases between the two germline ends. The CDR3 extends over 12 amino acids. CDR3 in DNA: TGTGCCACCAGCAGAGATTCTCTTCAGCAGTTCTTC. It encodes CATSRDSLQQFF. The entire variable domain, with the rest obtained from reference TRBV15 and TRBJ2-1, is as follows: DAMVIQNPRYQVTQFGKPVTLSCSQTLNHNVMYWYQQKSSQAPKLLFHYYDKDFNNEADTPDNFQSRRPNTSFCFLDIRSPGLGDTAMYLCATSRDSLQQFFGPGTRLTVL.

This clonotype was found a few times. The genes are TRBV28 and TRBJ2-5, with D possibly being TRBD2 (6 bases). Germline V gene sequence: CDR1 MDHEN, CDR2 SYDVKM. This CDR3 has 14 residues. V was pared by 3 bases and J by 3 bases, with 11 bases between. The CDR3 DNA is TGTGCCAGCAGTTTTGGGGGAGGAGAAGAGACCCAGTACTTC. This encodes CASSFGGGEETQYF. Variable domain in full (rest from reference TRBV28 and TRBJ2-5): DVKVTQSSRYLVKRTGEKVFLECVQDMDHENMFWYRQDPGLGLRLIYFSYDVKMKEKGDIPEGYSVSREKKERFSLILESASTNQTSMYLCASSFGGGEETQYFGPGTRLLVL.

This sequence joins TRBV29-1 and TRBJ2-7; 7 positions match TRBD1. From germline, CDR1 is SQVTM and CDR2 ANQGSEA. J gave up 0 bases and V 5 bases, and 7 bases lay outside the gene matches. The CDR3 sequence is 14 residues long. The CDR3 nucleotides are TGCAGCGTTCGAACAGGGGTCGTCTCCTACGAGCAGTACTTC. Translated: CSVRTGVVSYEQYF.

There are a few counts of this clonotype. J is TRBJ1-6 and V is TRBV12-3 or TRBV12-4; the match to TRBD1 covers 8 bases. This CDR3 comprises 14 residues. With 6 bases clipped from V and 9 bases from J, the junction kept 7 bases outside the gene matches. The CDR3 here is CASSKDREPSPLHF. CDR3 nucleotide sequence: TGTGCCAGCAGCAAGGACAGGGAGCCTTCACCCCTCCACTTT.

The chain links TRBV29-1 to TRBJ1-1; no definite D call. CDR3 length equals 12 residues. Per germline, CDR1 SQVTM and CDR2 ANQGSEA. Trimming left V 7 bases short and J 8 bases short, with 17 bases between. The CDR3 sequence: CSATGRSGEAFF. Written as DNA, the CDR3 is TGCAGCGCCACCGGTCGTTCGGGGGAAGCTTTCTTT.

The chain has TRBV20-1 and TRBJ2-7; the D is unclear. Germline loops: CDR1 DFQATT, CDR2 SNEGSKA (reference sequence). The CDR3 extends over 17 amino acids. V was clipped by 6 bases and J by 2 bases, with 26 bases between them. The CDR3 spells CSATTRASVSGPYEQYF. CDR3 DNA sequence: TGCAGTGCAACTACTCGGGCTTCAGTATCCGGACCCTACGAGCAGTACTTC.

The V gene is TRBV20-1, the J gene TRBJ1-1; 8 bases are a match to TRBD1. Trimming at V came to 6 bases and at J to 2 bases, leaving 11 bases not matched to a gene. The germline V gene has CDR1 DFQATT and CDR2 SNEGSKA (reference sequence). The CDR3 covers 15 residues. The CDR3 DNA follows: TGCAGTGCCGGGGTGCCAGGGGGCGTAAACACTGAAGCTTTCTTT. Encoded protein: CSAGVPGGVNTEAFF.

The chain has TRBV7-9 and TRBJ2-7; 8 nucleotides line up with TRBD2. Germline V gene lookup returns CDR1 SEHNR and CDR2 FQNEAQ (reference sequence). The ends lost 3 bases at V and 5 bases at J; junction bases unmatched: 6. CDR3 length: 14 amino acids. CDR3 bases: TGTGCCAGCAGCTTGAGCGGGAGCCAAGACGAGCAGTACTTC. Amino acids: CASSLSGSQDEQYF.